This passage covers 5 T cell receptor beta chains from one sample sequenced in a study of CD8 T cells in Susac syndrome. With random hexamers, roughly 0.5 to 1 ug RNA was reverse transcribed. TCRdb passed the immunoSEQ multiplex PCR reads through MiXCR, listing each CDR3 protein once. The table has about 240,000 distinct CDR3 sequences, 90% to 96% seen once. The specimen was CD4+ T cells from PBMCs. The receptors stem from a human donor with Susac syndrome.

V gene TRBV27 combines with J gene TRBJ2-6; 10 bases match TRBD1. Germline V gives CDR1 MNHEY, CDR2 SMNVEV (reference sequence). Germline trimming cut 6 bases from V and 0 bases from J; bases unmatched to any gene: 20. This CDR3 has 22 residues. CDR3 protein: CASRPSLGTGVSPNSGANVLTF. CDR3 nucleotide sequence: TGTGCCAGCAGACCTTCTCTGGGGACAGGGGTTTCCCCGAACTCTGGGGCCAACGTCCTGACTTTC.

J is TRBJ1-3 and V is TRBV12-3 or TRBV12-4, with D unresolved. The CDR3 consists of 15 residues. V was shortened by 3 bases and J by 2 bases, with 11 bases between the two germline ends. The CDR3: CASSFRAVPGNTIYF. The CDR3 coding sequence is TGTGCCAGCAGTTTTCGAGCAGTCCCTGGAAACACCATATATTTT.

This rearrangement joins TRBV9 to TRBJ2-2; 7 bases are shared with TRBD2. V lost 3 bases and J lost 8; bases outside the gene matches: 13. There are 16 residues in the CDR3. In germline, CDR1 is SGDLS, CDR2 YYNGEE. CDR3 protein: CASSEGTGGIIGELFF. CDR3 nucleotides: TGTGCCAGCAGCGAGGGCACCGGGGGGATTATAGGGGAGCTGTTTTTT.

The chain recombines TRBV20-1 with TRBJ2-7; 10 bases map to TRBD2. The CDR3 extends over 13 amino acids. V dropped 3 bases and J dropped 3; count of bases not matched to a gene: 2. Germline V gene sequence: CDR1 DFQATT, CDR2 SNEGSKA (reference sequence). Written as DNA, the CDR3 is TGCAGTGCTAGTCTAGCGGGGGACTACGAGCAGTACTTC. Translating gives CSASLAGDYEQYF.

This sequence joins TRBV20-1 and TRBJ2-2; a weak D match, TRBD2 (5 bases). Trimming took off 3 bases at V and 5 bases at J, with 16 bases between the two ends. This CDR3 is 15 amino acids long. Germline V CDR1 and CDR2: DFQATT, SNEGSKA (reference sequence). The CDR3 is CSARVPGRLTGELFF. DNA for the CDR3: TGCAGTGCTAGGGTCCCTGGGAGACTTACCGGGGAGCTGTTTTTT.